These 27 T cell receptor beta chains originate from one sample sequenced in a study of shared clonotypes between healthy human individuals. TCRdb keeps only in-frame clones here, not all; method: immunoSEQ multiplex PCR. The sample lists about 95,000 clones, 67% occurring once. The sample consisted of memory CD8+ T cells sorted from blood. Subset given: CD45RO+ cells pooled with CCR7-negative TemRA cells. These receptors were collected from a young man in good health.

In this sample, this clone turned up once. The chain links TRBV7-8 to TRBJ1-1, with unresolved D. The CDR3 sequence is 15 residues long. Germline V gene sequence: CDR1 SGHVS, CDR2 FQNEAQ. V lost 1 base and J lost 1, with 10 bases in between. The CDR3 loop is CASSLGGSGNTEAFF. The CDR3, as DNA: TGTGCCAGCAGCTTAGGGGGTTCAGGGAACACTGAAGCTTTCTTT.

This sequence joins TRBV6-1 and TRBJ2-5; D uncertain. Germline lookup yields CDR1 MNHNS and CDR2 SASEGT. The CDR3 extends over 13 amino acids. Trimming took 2 bases from V and 6 from J, leaving 10 bases between them. CDR3 in amino acids: CASSENGEKTQYF. CDR3 nucleotide sequence: TGTGCCAGCAGTGAAAATGGGGAAAAGACCCAGTACTTC.

In its sample, this clone was seen a few times. The rearrangement uses TRBV30 and TRBJ2-7, with 7 nucleotides matching TRBD1. The V gene's germline CDR1 is GTSNPN and CDR2 SVGIG (reference sequence). There are 12 residues in the CDR3. V was pared by 1 base and J by 4 bases, with 1 base of the junction left unmatched. DNA of the CDR3: TGTGCCTGGAGTGGGGACAGTTACGAGCAGTACTTC. Translation: CAWSGDSYEQYF.

This chain connects TRBV27 to TRBJ2-3, with D perhaps given as TRBD1 or TRBD2 (6 bases each). Germline CDR1 is MNHEY and CDR2 is SMNVEV (reference sequence). Trimming cost V 5 bases and J 4 bases, with 10 bases left between them. CDR3 length: 13 residues. In DNA, the CDR3 is TGTGCCAGCAGTGCTAGGGGGGCAGATACGCAGTATTTT. It codes for CASSARGADTQYF.

This clone ranks as medium-sized. This chain links TRBV6-1 with TRBJ2-7; D not certain. Germline values: CDR1 MNHNS, CDR2 SASEGT. The CDR3 spans 11 residues. Trimming took off 7 bases at V and 5 bases at J, with 9 bases between the two ends. Here the CDR3 DNA reads TGTGCCAGCACGGAGAGCAACGAGCAGTACTTC. Translating gives CASTESNEQYF.

The chain couples TRBV28 to TRBJ1-2; D is unresolved. Trimming cost V 4 bases and J 8 bases, with 17 bases left between them. Germline CDR1 MDHEN, CDR2 SYDVKM. CDR3 length equals 14 residues. The CDR3 region has the DNA TGTGCCAGCAGTTCAGGTTACTCCTTGGGGGGCTACACCTTC. It encodes CASSSGYSLGGYTF.

This rearrangement joins TRBV14 to TRBJ2-1; no clear D. V lost 3 bases to trimming and J lost 2 bases, with 8 bases between them. The CDR3 contains 14 residues. Germline CDR1 SGHDN, CDR2 FVKESK. The CDR3 DNA reads TGTGCCAGCAGCCAGGGTATCCCCTACAATGAGCAGTTCTTC. It is translated as CASSQGIPYNEQFF.

This chain links TRBV6-1 with TRBJ2-7; D is unclear. V was cut by 2 bases and J by 9 bases, with 20 bases left in between. Per germline, CDR1 MNHNS and CDR2 SASEGT. This CDR3 has 15 amino acids. This chain's CDR3 is CASSERRDSSGVQYF. The CDR3 bases are TGTGCCAGCAGTGAAAGAAGGGATTCGTCTGGGGTGCAGTACTTC.

This clone was counted only a few times. J is TRBJ2-5 and V is TRBV25-1, with unresolved D. Deletions cut 8 bases from V and 1 base from J, with 11 bases between. This CDR3 has 13 residues. Germline V gene data show CDR1 as MGHDK and CDR2 as SYGVNS. The CDR3, as DNA: TGTGCCAGCTGTATGATGCTCCAAGAGACCCAGTACTTC. Translated, it gives CASCMMLQETQYF.

The rearrangement uses TRBV28 and TRBJ1-2; D call uncertain. This CDR3 comprises 12 residues. V lost 5 bases, J lost 5 bases, and 9 bases lay in between. CDR1 MDHEN and CDR2 SYDVKM come from the germline V gene. CDR3 loop: CASSLGGYGYTF. CDR3 coding DNA: TGTGCCAGCAGTCTAGGCGGTTATGGCTACACCTTC.

This clone occurred many times. Distinct nucleotide sequences in the sample also encode this CDR3. The rearrangement joins TRBV5-6 to TRBJ2-7; D is unresolved. CDR1 SGHDT and CDR2 YYEEEE come from the germline V gene. The ends were cut back, 3 bases at V and 3 bases at J, with 4 bases in the middle. CDR3 length equals 11 residues. CDR3 sequence: CASSSGYEQYF. The CDR3 coding sequence is TGTGCCAGCAGCTCGGGCTACGAGCAGTACTTC.

V usage is TRBV7-2 and J usage is TRBJ2-3; the D is unclear. The CDR3 is 14 residues long. Per germline, CDR1 SGHTA and CDR2 FQGNSA. V lost 1 base and J 1 base, leaving 6 bases between the germline ends. The CDR3 loop is CASSLDPGTDTQYF. As DNA, the CDR3 is TGTGCCAGCAGCTTAGATCCTGGCACAGATACGCAGTATTTT.

The chain is built from TRBV6-6 and TRBJ1-1; D gene unclear. CDR1 is MNHNY, CDR2 SVGAGI, per germline (reference sequence). V lost 0 bases, J lost 0 bases, and 11 bases lay in between. CDR3 length: 16 residues. CDR3 coding DNA: TGTGCCAGCAGTTACTCCACAGAAGAAATGAACACTGAAGCTTTCTTT. It is translated as CASSYSTEEMNTEAFF.

This sequence joins TRBV29-1 and TRBJ2-5, with D hard to call. V was trimmed by 4 bases and J by 2 bases, leaving 8 bases between them. The CDR3 spans 12 residues. Germline V gene data show CDR1 as SQVTM and CDR2 as ANQGSEA. As DNA, the CDR3 is TGCAGCGTTGTGGGAAATCAAGAGACCCAGTACTTC. Residues: CSVVGNQETQYF.

The chain carries TRBV7-9 and TRBJ1-2; D is uncertain. This CDR3 has 12 amino acids. The germline V gene encodes CDR1 SEHNR and CDR2 FQNEAQ (reference sequence). V lost 2 bases and J lost 2, with 3 bases in between. DNA for the CDR3: TGTGCCAGCAGCTTACTGAACTATGGCTACACCTTC. Translated, it gives CASSLLNYGYTF.

V and J are TRBV6-5 and TRBJ2-1; 10 nucleotides line up with TRBD2. This CDR3 has 15 residues. Germline CDR1 and CDR2: MNHEY and SVGAGI. J was trimmed by 3 bases and V by 5 bases; bases with no gene match: 4. Here the CDR3 DNA reads TGTGCCAGCAGTACTAGCGGGATTTACTACAATGAGCAGTTCTTC. Translated: CASSTSGIYYNEQFF.

In this sample, this clone turned up a few times. This chain uses TRBV5-1 with TRBJ1-4; D gene uncertain. This CDR3 region has 14 residues. Germline values: CDR1 SGHRS, CDR2 YFSETQ. The ends were cut back, 5 bases at V and 6 bases at J, with 14 bases in the middle. The CDR3 bases are TGCGCCAGCAGACGTCCGGGAGGAGATGAAAAACTGTTTTTT. Encoded protein: CASRRPGGDEKLFF.

This clone came up once. The chain combines TRBV18 with TRBJ2-5; 7 bases align to TRBD1. J gave up 4 bases and V 2 bases, and 1 base lay outside the gene matches. Germline V gene data show CDR1 as KGHSH and CDR2 as LQKENI. The CDR3 consists of 13 residues. CDR3 nucleotides: TGTGCCAGCTCACCAGGGGACAGAGAGACCCAGTACTTC. Its protein product is CASSPGDRETQYF.

This clone was seen a single time. The rearrangement uses TRBV27 and TRBJ2-1, with D perhaps TRBD2 (6 bases). Germline V gene data show CDR1 as MNHEY and CDR2 as SMNVEV (reference sequence). The length of the CDR3 is 14 residues. V lost 4 bases to trimming and J lost 5 bases, with 12 bases between them. The CDR3 is CASSSSSADNEQFF. In DNA, the CDR3 is TGTGCCAGCAGTTCCTCTAGCGCCGACAATGAGCAGTTCTTC.

The J gene is TRBJ2-3, the V gene TRBV28; D is unresolved. CDR1 and CDR2 (germline): MDHEN, SYDVKM. Trimming shortened V by 6 bases and J by 3 bases, and 19 bases separated the two germline ends. The CDR3 is 16 residues long. CDR3 in amino acids: CASSPPWVLITDTQYF. The CDR3 DNA reads TGTGCCAGCAGCCCCCCGTGGGTATTAATAACAGATACGCAGTATTTT.

This rearrangement joins TRBV7-9 to TRBJ2-5, with 8 nucleotides matching TRBD2. The CDR3 has 15 residues. V was pared by 4 bases and J by 2 bases, with 6 bases of the junction left unmatched. Germline values: CDR1 SEHNR, CDR2 FQNEAQ (reference sequence). CDR3 in amino acids: CASSSLLAEQETQYF. The CDR3 nucleotides are TGTGCCAGCAGCTCCCTACTAGCGGAACAAGAGACCCAGTACTTC.

The chain has TRBV10-3 and TRBJ2-1, with 10 bases matching TRBD2. Germline CDR1 ENHRY, CDR2 SYGVKD. V dropped 7 bases and J dropped 9; count of bases not matched to a gene: 6. The CDR3 has 13 amino acids. The CDR3 spells CAITPSGSGEQFF. The CDR3 nucleotides read TGTGCCATCACCCCTAGCGGGAGCGGTGAGCAGTTCTTC.

The chain couples TRBV10-1 to TRBJ1-1; a weak D match, TRBD1 (5 bases). The CDR3 sequence is 19 residues long. Looked up from germline, CDR1 is WNHNN and CDR2 is SYGVQD (reference sequence). V was shortened by 7 bases and J by 0 bases, with 27 bases between the two germline ends. CDR3 nucleotide sequence: TGCGCCAGCATACCAGGCGGGAATGGGGCCGAAGCCTTGAACACTGAAGCTTTCTTT. It yields the protein CASIPGGNGAEALNTEAFF.

In this sample, this clone turned up many times. This chain uses TRBV6-6 with TRBJ2-7; D remains unclear. V lost 0 bases, J lost 6 bases, and 3 bases lay in between. There are 11 residues in the CDR3. CDR1 and CDR2 (germline): MNHNY, SVGAGI (reference sequence). The CDR3 DNA reads TGTGCCAGCAGTTACTCGAGCGAGCAGTACTTC. It yields the protein CASSYSSEQYF.

J is TRBJ1-1 and V is TRBV11-2, with 9 bases matching TRBD1. The trim removed 1 base at V and 7 bases at J, leaving 7 bases unmatched. Per germline, CDR1 SGHAT and CDR2 FQNNGV. The CDR3 loop spans 15 amino acids. CDR3 DNA: TGTGCCAGCAGCTTAGTCAGGGGACAGGGAAGTGAAGCTTTCTTT. This sequence encodes CASSLVRGQGSEAFF.

The V gene is TRBV5-5, the J gene TRBJ1-5, with D tentatively TRBD1 (6 bases). Trimming took off 0 bases at V and 8 bases at J, with 18 bases between the two ends. The CDR3 spans 16 residues. In germline, CDR1 is SGHKS, CDR2 YYEKEE (reference sequence). The CDR3 DNA is TGTGCCAGCAGCTTGGGGAACAGGGTGGGGGAGGAGCCCCAGCATTTT. Protein: CASSLGNRVGEEPQHF.

V is TRBV7-2 and J is TRBJ2-7, with 8 bases that match TRBD2. Germline V lookup: CDR1 SGHTA, CDR2 FQGNSA. With V trimmed by 1 base and J by 3 bases, 5 bases remained unmatched. The CDR3 sequence is 15 residues long. The CDR3 reads CASSLERGGFYEQYF. The CDR3, as DNA: TGTGCCAGCAGCTTAGAACGGGGGGGTTTCTACGAGCAGTACTTC. The variable domain in full, with the rest retrieved from reference TRBV7-2 and TRBJ2-7, is GAGVSQSPSNKVTEKGKDVELRCDPISGHTALYWYRQSLGQGLEFLIYFQGNSAPDKSGLPSDRFSAERTGGSVSTLTIQRTQQEDSAVYLCASSLERGGFYEQYFGPGTRLTVT.